A selection of T cell receptor beta chains follows, all from one sample in a study of control samples from healthy donors and cancer patients. Data came from immunoSEQ multiplex PCR; TCRdb stores just in-frame clones and leaves some out. Among tens of thousands of clones listed, nearly 96% were seen once. The specimen sequenced was blood. The receptors derive from a woman in her twenties or thirties in good health. Both conserved end residues are part of each CDR3. Fields, in order: D gene, V gene, J gene, clone size, CDR3 protein, CDR3 DNA. D genes are given only for firm matches. Clone size is shown for a subset of rows, as once, few, many or a class of expanded clone.

D gene: NA; V gene: TRBV10-3; J gene: TRBJ1-4; clone size: once; CDR3 protein: CAIPRSSATNEKLFF; CDR3 DNA: TGTGCCATCCCACGGAGCAGTGCAACTAATGAAAAACTGTTTTTT
D gene: NA; V gene: TRBV19; J gene: TRBJ2-4; clone size: NA; CDR3 protein: CASSRLEVAGRHIQYF; CDR3 DNA: TGTGCCAGTAGTAGGCTCGAAGTCGCGGGAAGGCACATTCAGTACTTC
D gene: NA; V gene: TRBV9; J gene: TRBJ2-5; clone size: NA; CDR3 protein: CASSVGTPEVETQYF; CDR3 DNA: TGTGCCAGCAGCGTAGGTACTCCAGAGGTAGAGACCCAGTACTTC
D gene: NA; V gene: TRBV19; J gene: TRBJ1-5; clone size: NA; CDR3 protein: CASRASRAPQHF; CDR3 DNA: TGTGCCAGTAGAGCCTCCAGGGCGCCCCAGCATTTT
D gene: NA; V gene: TRBV7-9; J gene: TRBJ2-3; clone size: NA; CDR3 protein: CASSPPRGDTQYF; CDR3 DNA: TGTGCCAGCAGCCCACCCAGAGGCGATACGCAGTATTTT
D gene: TRBD2; V gene: TRBV5-4; J gene: TRBJ2-3; clone size: NA; CDR3 protein: CATGLAGVLSGTDTQYF; CDR3 DNA: TGTGCCACTGGACTAGCGGGAGTACTCTCCGGCACAGATACGCAGTATTTT
D gene: NA; V gene: TRBV4-1; J gene: TRBJ1-5; clone size: NA; CDR3 protein: CASSQDQGGGQPQHF; CDR3 DNA: TGCGCCAGCAGCCAGGATCAGGGAGGAGGTCAGCCCCAGCATTTT
D gene: TRBD2; V gene: TRBV27; J gene: TRBJ2-1; clone size: NA; CDR3 protein: CASGLAGGSYNEQFF; CDR3 DNA: TGTGCCAGCGGGCTGGCGGGAGGGTCCTACAATGAGCAGTTCTTC
D gene: NA; V gene: TRBV29-1; J gene: TRBJ1-1; clone size: few; CDR3 protein: CSVEVPGVNTEAFF; CDR3 DNA: TGCAGCGTTGAAGTCCCCGGGGTGAACACTGAAGCTTTCTTT
D gene: NA; V gene: TRBV4-2; J gene: TRBJ2-5; clone size: NA; CDR3 protein: CASSKTGFQETQYF; CDR3 DNA: TGTGCCAGCAGTAAAACAGGGTTCCAAGAGACCCAGTACTTC
D gene: NA; V gene: TRBV7-9; J gene: TRBJ2-7; clone size: once; CDR3 protein: CASSLDSSYEQYF; CDR3 DNA: TGTGCCAGCAGCTTAGACAGCTCCTACGAGCAGTACTTC
D gene: NA; V gene: TRBV29-1; J gene: TRBJ2-1; clone size: NA; CDR3 protein: CSVDQHSYNEQFF; CDR3 DNA: TGCAGCGTTGATCAGCACTCCTACAATGAGCAGTTCTTC
D gene: NA; V gene: TRBV6-1; J gene: TRBJ1-3; clone size: NA; CDR3 protein: CASSEASVGSGGAGNTIYF; CDR3 DNA: TGTGCCAGCAGTGAAGCTTCAGTTGGCTCGGGCGGCGCTGGAAACACCATATATTTT
D gene: NA; V gene: TRBV30; J gene: TRBJ2-2; clone size: NA; CDR3 protein: CAWATGSGGELFF; CDR3 DNA: TGTGCCTGGGCTACAGGGAGCGGCGGGGAGCTGTTTTTT
D gene: NA; V gene: TRBV5-1; J gene: TRBJ1-2; clone size: NA; CDR3 protein: CASSLSRDYGYTF; CDR3 DNA: TGCGCCAGCAGCTTAAGTAGGGACTATGGCTACACCTTC
D gene: TRBD1; V gene: TRBV27; J gene: TRBJ1-5; clone size: NA; CDR3 protein: CASSLDRVGQPQHF; CDR3 DNA: TGTGCCAGCAGTCTCGACAGGGTCGGTCAGCCCCAGCATTTT
D gene: NA; V gene: TRBV25-1; J gene: TRBJ2-7; clone size: NA; CDR3 protein: CASRGEVYEQYF; CDR3 DNA: TGTGCCAGCAGGGGGGAGGTTTACGAGCAGTACTTC